Sequencing of this T cell receptor (beta chain) was carried out in a study of CD8 T cells in Susac syndrome. Whole-study results and caveats: It was acknowledged in the study that its TCR sequencing and HLA analysis involved a relatively small number of individuals.

The authors carried out high-throughput sequencing of TCR beta. They applied it to CD8+ and CD4+ T cells obtained from blood. TEMRA cells were FACS-enriched, and CD8+ and CD4+ T cells were isolated negatively. The CDR3 loop spans 14 amino acids. With V trimmed by 3 bases and J by 6 bases, 4 bases remained unmatched. To note about this clonotype: Its matching antigen is unknown.

An amount of RNA that ranged from roughly 0.45 to 1 ug was reverse transcribed with random hexamers. By means of immunoSEQ multiplex PCR, TCR beta CDR3 spanning 54 Vbeta and 13 Jbeta underwent amplification. TCRdb itself ran the immunoSEQ multiplex PCR reads through MiXCR, one entry per CDR3 protein. The sample gives a few hundred thousand distinct CDR3 sequences, roughly 84% of which show up once; around 0.11% is in the top ten. The V call is TRBV12-3 or TRBV12-4, the J call TRBJ2-7, with TRBD2 matching over 11 bases. The sequence derives from a human donor with multiple sclerosis. The sequencing sample was made of CD8+ T cells from PBMCs. In DNA, the CDR3 is TGTGCCAGCAGTTTTCTAGCGGGAGGTGGCGAGCAGTACTTC. It codes for CASSFLAGGGEQYF.